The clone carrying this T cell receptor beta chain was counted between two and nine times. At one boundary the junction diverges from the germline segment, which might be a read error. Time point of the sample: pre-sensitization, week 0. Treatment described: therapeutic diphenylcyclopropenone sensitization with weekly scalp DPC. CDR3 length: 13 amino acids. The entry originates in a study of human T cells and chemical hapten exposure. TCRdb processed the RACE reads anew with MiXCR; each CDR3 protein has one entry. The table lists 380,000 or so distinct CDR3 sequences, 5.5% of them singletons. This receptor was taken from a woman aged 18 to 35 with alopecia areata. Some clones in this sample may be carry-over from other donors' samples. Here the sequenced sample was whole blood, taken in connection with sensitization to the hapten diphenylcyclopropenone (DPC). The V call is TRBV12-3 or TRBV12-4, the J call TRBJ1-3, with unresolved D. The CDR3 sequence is CASSLGQVPSADF. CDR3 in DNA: TGTGCCAGCAGTTTAGGCCAGGTTCCCTCTGCAGATTTT.